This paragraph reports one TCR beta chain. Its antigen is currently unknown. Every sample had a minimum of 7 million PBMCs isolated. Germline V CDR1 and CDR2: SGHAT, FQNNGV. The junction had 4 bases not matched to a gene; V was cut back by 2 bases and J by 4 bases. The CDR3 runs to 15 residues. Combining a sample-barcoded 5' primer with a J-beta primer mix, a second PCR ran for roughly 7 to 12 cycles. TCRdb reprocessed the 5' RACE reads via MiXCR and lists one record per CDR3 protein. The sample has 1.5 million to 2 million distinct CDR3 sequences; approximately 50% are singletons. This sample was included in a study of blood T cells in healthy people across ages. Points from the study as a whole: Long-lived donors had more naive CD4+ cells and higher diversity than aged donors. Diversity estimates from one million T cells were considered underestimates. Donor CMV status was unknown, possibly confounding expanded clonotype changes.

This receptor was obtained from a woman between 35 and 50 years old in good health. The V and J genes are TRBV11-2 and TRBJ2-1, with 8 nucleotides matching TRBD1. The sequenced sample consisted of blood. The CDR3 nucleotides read TGTGCCAGCAGCTTACAGGGGGCGCAATACAATGAGCAGTTCTTC. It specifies CASSLQGAQYNEQFF.